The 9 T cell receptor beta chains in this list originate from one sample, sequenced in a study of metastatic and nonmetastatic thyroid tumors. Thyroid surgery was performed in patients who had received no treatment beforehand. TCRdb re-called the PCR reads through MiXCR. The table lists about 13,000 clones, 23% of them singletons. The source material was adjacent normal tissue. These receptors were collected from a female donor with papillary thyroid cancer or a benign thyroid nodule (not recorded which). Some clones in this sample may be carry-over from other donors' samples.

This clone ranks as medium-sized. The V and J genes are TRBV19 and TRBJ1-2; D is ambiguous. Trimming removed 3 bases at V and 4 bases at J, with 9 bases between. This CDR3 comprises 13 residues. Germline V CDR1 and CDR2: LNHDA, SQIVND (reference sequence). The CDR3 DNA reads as TGTGCCAGTAGTATTAATTTCGGCTATGGCTACACCTTC. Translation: CASSINFGYGYTF.

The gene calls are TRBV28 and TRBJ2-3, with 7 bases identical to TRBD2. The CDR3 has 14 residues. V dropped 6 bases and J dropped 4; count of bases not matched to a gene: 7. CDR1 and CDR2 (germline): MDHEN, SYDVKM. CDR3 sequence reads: CASRLRLAADTQYF. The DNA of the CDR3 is TGTGCCAGCAGATTACGACTAGCCGCAGATACGCAGTATTTT.

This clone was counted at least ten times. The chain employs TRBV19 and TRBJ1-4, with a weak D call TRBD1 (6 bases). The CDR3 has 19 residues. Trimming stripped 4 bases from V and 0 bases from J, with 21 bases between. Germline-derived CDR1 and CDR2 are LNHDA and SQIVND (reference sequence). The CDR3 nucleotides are TGTGCCAGTAGTACCGTACGCCGGGCCCAGGGGACAACTAATGAAAAACTGTTTTTT. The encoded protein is CASSTVRRAQGTTNEKLFF.

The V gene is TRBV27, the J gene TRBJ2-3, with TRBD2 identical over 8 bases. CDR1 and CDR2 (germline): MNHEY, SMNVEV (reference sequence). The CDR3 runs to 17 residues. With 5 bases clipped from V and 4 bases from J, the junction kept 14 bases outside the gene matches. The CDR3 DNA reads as TGTGCCAGCAGTCCTACGGTTTGGCGGGAGGCGTCAGATACGCAGTATTTT. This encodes CASSPTVWREASDTQYF.

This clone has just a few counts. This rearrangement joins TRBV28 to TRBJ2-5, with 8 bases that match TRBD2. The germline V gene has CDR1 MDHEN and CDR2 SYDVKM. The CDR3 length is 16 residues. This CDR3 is CVISLQAGVAGETQYF. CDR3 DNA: TGTGTCATCAGTTTACAGGCAGGGGTAGCGGGGGAGACCCAGTACTTC.

Written as DNA, the CDR3 is TGTGCCAGCAGCGTAGCTGGACAGGCAAGGGGCTACACCTTC. It codes for CASSVAGQARGYTF. The chain uses TRBV9 and TRBJ1-2; 7 positions agree with TRBD1. The junction had 7 bases not matched to a gene; V was cut back by 0 bases and J by 8 bases. This CDR3 has 14 residues. The V gene's germline CDR1 is SGDLS and CDR2 YYNGEE.

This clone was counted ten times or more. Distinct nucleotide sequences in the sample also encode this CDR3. The CDR3 region has the DNA TGTGCCAGCAGTAAAGGAGGGACTAGCGGGTTCGAGCAGTACTTC. Translated: CASSKGGTSGFEQYF. V is TRBV6-1 and J is TRBJ2-7; TRBD2 aligns across 12 bases. V shed 5 bases and J 6 bases; nucleotides not matched to a gene: 8. The CDR3 contains 15 residues. Germline lookup yields CDR1 MNHNS and CDR2 SASEGT.

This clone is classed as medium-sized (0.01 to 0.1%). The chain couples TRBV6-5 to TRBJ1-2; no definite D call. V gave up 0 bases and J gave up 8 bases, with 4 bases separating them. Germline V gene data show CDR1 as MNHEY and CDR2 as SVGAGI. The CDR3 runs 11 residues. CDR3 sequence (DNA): TGTGCCAGCAGTTACTCCCGCGGCTACACCTTC. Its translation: CASSYSRGYTF.

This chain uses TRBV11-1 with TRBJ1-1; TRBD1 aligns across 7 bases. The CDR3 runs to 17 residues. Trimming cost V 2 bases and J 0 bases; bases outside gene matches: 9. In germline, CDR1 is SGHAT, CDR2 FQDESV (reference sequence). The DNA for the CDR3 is TGTGCCAGCAGCTTACCTTTAGACAGGGTTATGAACACTGAAGCTTTCTTT. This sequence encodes CASSLPLDRVMNTEAFF.